The present T cell receptor beta chain was sequenced within a study of T cells in Graves' hyperthyroidism and ophthalmopathy. Germline V gene data show CDR1 as KGHDR and CDR2 as SFDVKD. The CDR3 contains 15 residues. The J segment lost 6 bases and the V segment lost 3 bases, leaving 9 bases of the junction unmatched. This clonotype came up many times. Antigen: not known. There were TCR beta CDR3 regions amplified from RNA transcripts. First-round RT-PCR of the TCR CDR3 relied on the HTBI primer set. Via MiXCR, TCRdb re-called the multiplex PCR reads, giving one row per CDR3 protein. Of roughly 100,000 distinct CDR3 sequences listed, about half are singletons. Study-level results: By a 13 V-J model, ophthalmopathy was set apart from stable hyperthyroidism. Most thyroid clonotypes expanded above 0.001 were also detected in blood.

This TCR was sampled from a woman aged 40 to 55 with Graves' hyperthyroidism. The sequenced sample consisted of blood. The rearrangement joins TRBV24-1 to TRBJ1-2, with 7 bases fitting TRBD1. CDR3 region: CATSDPETGRHGYTF. CDR3 DNA sequence: TGTGCCACCAGTGATCCCGAGACAGGGAGGCATGGCTACACCTTC.